These 8 T cell receptor beta chains were all obtained from the same sample, sequenced in a study of blood T cell repertoires in COVID-19. Some clones are missing from TCRdb's copy, which holds only in-frame ones; the method was immunoSEQ multiplex PCR. The data hold 220,000 or so clones, with about nine tenths observed a single time. The sequenced sample was PBMCs or T cells enriched from blood (not recorded which). These receptors all come from a man between 45 and 60 years old who had been exposed to COVID-19.

The rearrangement joins TRBV10-3 to TRBJ1-4, with 8 bases matching TRBD1. CDR3 length equals 14 residues. CDR1 is ENHRY, CDR2 SYGVKD, per germline. Trimming took 10 bases from V and 4 from J; bases not matched to a gene: 8. The CDR3 DNA follows: TGTGCCAGCCAGACAGGGGCCGATAATGAAAAACTGTTTTTT. Amino acid sequence: CASQTGADNEKLFF.

This sequence joins TRBV21-1 and TRBJ1-5. TRBV21-1 is recorded as a pseudogene. This CDR3 comprises 19 residues. CDR3 DNA: TGTGCCAGCAGCAAACCTTCCGGGATCAACAAGAATAGCAATCAGCCCCAGCATTTT. Translated: CASSKPSGINKNSNQPQHF.

The rearrangement uses TRBV11-3 and TRBJ2-2; TRBD2 is a possible D gene (6 bases). CDR3 length equals 16 residues. In germline, CDR1 is SGHNT, CDR2 YENEEA. Deletions cut 5 bases from V and 6 bases from J, with 19 bases between. The CDR3 DNA follows: TGTGCCAGCAGCCTCCGGTCGACTACGGGGGCCGGGGAGCTGTTTTTT. Translation gives CASSLRSTTGAGELFF.

The chain has TRBV2 and TRBJ2-1; D may be TRBD2 (5 bases). V lost 3 bases to trimming and J lost 5 bases, with 14 bases between them. This CDR3 comprises 15 residues. CDR1 is SNHLY and CDR2 is FYNNEI in the germline V gene. CDR3 region: CASSEDGVRNNEQFF. In DNA form, the CDR3 reads TGTGCCAGCAGTGAGGACGGGGTAAGGAACAATGAGCAGTTCTTC.

This clone was counted once. The chain employs TRBV5-1 and TRBJ2-1; the match to TRBD2 covers 9 bases. The V gene's germline CDR1 is SGHRS and CDR2 YFSETQ. Unmatched junction bases numbered 11, after V lost 4 bases and J lost 6 bases. This CDR3 region has 16 residues. Here the CDR3 reads CASSPRGSGSTNEQFF. For the CDR3, the DNA is TGCGCCAGCAGCCCGAGGGGTAGCGGGAGCACCAATGAGCAGTTCTTC.

The chain joins TRBV11-3 to TRBJ1-5; TRBD1 matches at 7 bases. V gave up 5 bases and J gave up 10 bases; unmatched junction bases: 5. Germline V lookup: CDR1 SGHNT, CDR2 YENEEA. This CDR3 region has 12 residues. The CDR3 DNA reads as TGTGCCAGCAGCGACCGACAGGGCCCCCAGCATTTT. Protein: CASSDRQGPQHF.

The DNA for the CDR3 is TGTGCCAGCAGGCGGGGGAGCCAGCCCCAGCATTTT. Translation gives CASRRGSQPQHF. This chain links TRBV2 with TRBJ1-5; TRBD1 might be the D (5 bases). V gave up 6 bases and J gave up 7 bases, with 10 bases separating them. The CDR3 covers 12 residues. From germline, CDR1 is SNHLY and CDR2 FYNNEI.

V and J are TRBV9 and TRBJ2-2; 8 nucleotides match TRBD2. The CDR3 loop spans 16 amino acids. CDR1 is SGDLS and CDR2 is YYNGEE in the germline V gene. The J segment lost 2 bases and the V segment lost 0 bases, leaving 3 bases of the junction unmatched. The CDR3 spells CASSVALAGNTGELFF. The CDR3 coding sequence is TGTGCCAGCAGCGTAGCTCTAGCGGGTAACACCGGGGAGCTGTTTTTT.